The subject of this entry is one TCR beta chain. The antigen is unknown. Extracted from the samples, RNA was reverse transcribed into cDNA to serve as the sequencing template. TCRdb keeps only in-frame clones here, not all; method: immunoSEQ multiplex PCR. The table includes roughly 130,000 clones, around 60% detected once. This CDR3 contains 14 residues. V was shortened by 3 bases and J by 1 base, with 5 bases between the two germline ends. The germline V gene has CDR1 SGHRS and CDR2 YFSETQ. The source of the sample is a study of CD8+ T cells in alopecia areata. Study at large: Treated patients were given 5 to 10 mg oral tofacitinib twice daily. Points from the study as a whole: Alphabeta T cells residing in normal skin are also sequenced in scalp samples.

The study team obtained lesional scalp punch biopsies and peripheral blood from alopecia areata patients. PBMC-derived CD4+ and CD8+ T cells were sorted. This material consisted of CD4+ T cells sorted from blood, taken at week 0. The chain is built from TRBV5-1 and TRBJ2-6; D not resolved. This TCR was sampled from a human donor with alopecia areata. The DNA for the CDR3 is TGCGCCAGCAGCTCCGGATCTGGGGCCAACGTCCTGACTTTC. This encodes CASSSGSGANVLTF.